These 25 T cell receptor beta chains were all obtained from the same sample, sequenced in a study of CD8 T cells in ankylosing spondylitis. In TCRdb, the 5' RACE reads were re-called with MiXCR into one record per CDR3 protein. The repertoire holds approximately 200,000 distinct CDR3 sequences, more than 10% seen once, with approximately 16% in the top ten. The sample comprised blood, either unsorted or a sorted T cell fraction (not recorded which). The receptors stem from a male donor with ankylosing spondylitis or in good health (not recorded which).

This clonotype was found many times. The chain links TRBV4-1 to TRBJ2-2; D perhaps matches TRBD1 (6 bases). Trimming shortened V by 9 bases and J by 6 bases, and 8 bases separated the two germline ends. Per the germline V gene, CDR1 is MGHRA and CDR2 is YSYEKL. The CDR3 consists of 11 residues. CDR3: CASQGSGELFF. In DNA, the CDR3 is TGCGCCAGTCAGGGGTCCGGGGAGCTGTTTTTT.

The gene calls are TRBV27 and TRBJ2-1; a possible D gene is TRBD2 (6 bases). Per the germline V gene, CDR1 is MNHEY and CDR2 is SMNVEV (reference sequence). With 4 bases removed from V and 3 bases from J, the gap between germline ends came to 7 bases. The length of the CDR3 is 13 residues. CDR3 nucleotides: TGTGCCAGCAGTTACGGGGGCTACAATGAGCAGTTCTTC. It encodes CASSYGGYNEQFF.

This clonotype has just a few counts. CDR3 sequence reads: CSAVRSDTQYF. As DNA, the CDR3 is TGCAGCGCTGTTAGGTCAGATACGCAGTATTTT. The chain recombines TRBV29-1 with TRBJ2-3; D is ambiguous. CDR1 and CDR2 (germline): SQVTM, ANQGSEA. Deletions cut 7 bases from V and 4 bases from J, with 9 bases between. The CDR3 is made up of 11 amino acids.

This clonotype was counted many times. This chain uses TRBV6-1 with TRBJ2-1, with TRBD1 as a possible D gene (5 bases). Germline V gene lookup returns CDR1 MNHNS and CDR2 SASEGT. V was shortened by 6 bases and J by 4 bases, with 13 bases between the two germline ends. This CDR3 comprises 14 residues. CDR3 nucleotide sequence: TGTGCCAGCAGCCTGGGGCTAGAGTACAATGAGCAGTTCTTC. Protein: CASSLGLEYNEQFF.

The rearrangement links TRBV6-2 or TRBV6-3 to TRBJ1-5, with D possibly TRBD1 on 5 matching bases. V lost 10 bases and J 4 bases, leaving 20 bases between the germline ends. This CDR3 comprises 15 residues. The germline gives CDR1 MNHEY, CDR2 SVGEGT. The CDR3 sequence: CAIVSGRVGNQPQHF. CDR3 in DNA: TGTGCCATCGTTTCGGGCAGGGTAGGAAATCAGCCCCAGCATTTT.

V and J are TRBV6-1 and TRBJ1-1; D uncertain. The CDR3 runs 15 residues. V gave up 4 bases and J gave up 0 bases, with 12 bases separating them. Germline V gives CDR1 MNHNS, CDR2 SASEGT. CDR3 sequence (DNA): TGTGCCAGCAGTGGCGGAGAGTTATTGAACACTGAAGCTTTCTTT. Protein sequence: CASSGGELLNTEAFF.

Worth noting for this clonotype: Germline and junction disagree at one end, which may indicate a read error. The chain recombines TRBV3-1 with TRBJ2-1; 8 bases are a match to TRBD1. This CDR3 spans 18 amino acids. CDR1 LGHDT and CDR2 YNNKEL come from the germline V gene (reference sequence). The CDR3 region has the DNA TGTGCCTGCAGCCAAGACCTCTCGAGCAGGGGGCGCGTAAATGAGCAGTTCTTC. It encodes CACSQDLSSRGRVNEQFF.

This clonotype has ten or more counts. The gene calls are TRBV7-2 and TRBJ2-7; 10 bases agree with TRBD2. CDR3 size: 15 residues. CDR1 and CDR2 (germline): SGHTA, FQGNSA. The J segment lost 2 bases and the V segment lost 1 base, leaving 2 bases of the junction unmatched. The CDR3 nucleotides read TGTGCCAGCAGCTTAGAAGCGGGAGGGCCCTACGAGCAGTACTTC. Encoded protein: CASSLEAGGPYEQYF.

The chain carries TRBV11-2 and TRBJ1-2, with a tentative D call TRBD1 (6 bases). Looked up from germline, CDR1 is SGHAT and CDR2 is FQNNGV. V was clipped by 3 bases and J by 8 bases, with 16 bases between them. CDR3 length: 14 residues. CDR3 residues: CASSFYRVEDGYTF. The CDR3 nucleotides are TGTGCCAGCAGCTTCTACAGGGTAGAAGACGGCTACACCTTC.

This clonotype appeared a few times. The V call is TRBV7-9, the J call TRBJ1-1; D is undetermined. The CDR3 sequence is 14 residues long. The germline V and J ends were trimmed by 2 bases and 3 bases, with 10 bases remaining between them. Germline assignment: CDR1 SEHNR and CDR2 FQNEAQ (reference sequence). CDR3 region: CASSLYGPDTEAFF. The CDR3 DNA reads TGTGCCAGCAGCTTATACGGGCCGGACACTGAAGCTTTCTTT.

The genes are TRBV30 and TRBJ2-7; D remains ambiguous. CDR1 and CDR2 (germline): GTSNPN, SVGIG (reference sequence). V lost 1 base to trimming and J lost 2 bases, with 9 bases between them. The CDR3 consists of 13 residues. The CDR3 bases are TGTGCCTGGAGTGGATCGAATCCCTACGAGCAGTACTTC. This translates into CAWSGSNPYEQYF.

The chain couples TRBV20-1 to TRBJ2-1; 11 positions match TRBD2. The germline V gene encodes CDR1 DFQATT and CDR2 SNEGSKA (reference sequence). The trim removed 0 bases at V and 7 bases at J, leaving 8 bases unmatched. This CDR3 spans 16 amino acids. The CDR3 region is CSARDLAGGGINEQFF. The CDR3 DNA reads as TGCAGTGCTAGAGACCTAGCGGGAGGAGGTATAAATGAGCAGTTCTTC.

Note on this clonotype: With a much larger clone just one base away, this may be a read error. The V call is TRBV6-1, the J call TRBJ1-1, with 10 bases lining up with TRBD1. The CDR3 is made up of 13 amino acids. After removal of 5 bases from V and 6 bases from J, the junction contained 3 bases not matched to a gene. Germline V CDR1 and CDR2: MNHNS, SASEGT. CDR3 protein: CASSPGTGAEAFF. In DNA form, the CDR3 reads TGTGCCAGCAGTCCCGGGACAGGGGCTGAAGCTTTCTTT.

The chain combines TRBV19 with TRBJ1-2; D gene ambiguous. V was cut by 7 bases and J by 0 bases, with 12 bases left in between. The CDR3 length is 14 residues. CDR1 is LNHDA and CDR2 is SQIVND in the germline V gene (reference sequence). This CDR3 reads CASTPRGTNYGYTF. CDR3 coding DNA: TGTGCCAGTACCCCCCGGGGAACTAACTATGGCTACACCTTC.

This clonotype came up a few times. The chain combines TRBV21-1 with TRBJ1-2. TRBV21-1 is tagged as a pseudogene. The CDR3 contains 14 residues. For the CDR3, the DNA is TGTGCCAGCAGCAAATCGGACGGATTCTATGGCTACACCTTC. Protein sequence: CASSKSDGFYGYTF.

This chain uses TRBV3-1 with TRBJ2-7; D not resolved. Germline V gives CDR1 LGHDT, CDR2 YNNKEL (reference sequence). There are 14 residues in the CDR3. V was pared by 2 bases and J by 0 bases, with 8 bases between. CDR3: CASSQTRSSYEQYF. In DNA form, the CDR3 reads TGTGCCAGCAGCCAAACAAGGAGCTCCTACGAGCAGTACTTC.

This clonotype was observed a few times. V and J are TRBV5-1 and TRBJ2-3; 10 nucleotides align to TRBD2. CDR3 length: 16 residues. V gave up 2 bases and J gave up 4 bases; unmatched junction bases: 7. Germline loops: CDR1 SGHRS, CDR2 YFSETQ. CDR3 bases: TGCGCCAGCAGCTTCGTTAGCGGGAGGAGGGCAGATACGCAGTATTTT. Translation gives CASSFVSGRRADTQYF.

This chain uses TRBV7-9 with TRBJ1-1; D not certain. With 5 bases removed from V and 4 bases from J, the gap between germline ends came to 14 bases. CDR1 SEHNR and CDR2 FQNEAQ come from the germline V gene (reference sequence). This CDR3 comprises 14 residues. CDR3 sequence reads: CASSPPRTGTEAFF. CDR3 in DNA: TGTGCCAGCAGCCCCCCCCGAACGGGCACTGAAGCTTTCTTT.

This chain links TRBV4-1 with TRBJ2-1; 14 positions match TRBD2. J lost 4 bases, V lost 0 bases, and 14 bases had no gene match. The CDR3 has 21 amino acids. Germline V gives CDR1 MGHRA, CDR2 YSYEKL. The CDR3 loop is CASSQDTTSGRASREYNEQFF. CDR3 DNA: TGCGCCAGCAGCCAAGATACGACTAGCGGGAGGGCTAGTCGAGAATACAATGAGCAGTTCTTC.

This clonotype was counted only a few times. Here the CDR3 reads CASENREGDEQFF. DNA for the CDR3: TGTGCCAGCGAAAACAGGGAGGGCGATGAGCAGTTCTTC. This rearrangement joins TRBV12-3 or TRBV12-4 to TRBJ2-1; maybe TRBD2 (7 bases). The CDR3 length is 13 residues. V was shortened by 8 bases and J by 8 bases, with 16 bases between the two germline ends.

The J gene is TRBJ2-4, the V gene TRBV20-1, with D possibly matching TRBD2 (5 bases). Per the germline V gene, CDR1 is DFQATT and CDR2 is SNEGSKA (reference sequence). Trimming stripped 1 base from V and 1 base from J, with 5 bases between. The CDR3 sequence is 13 residues long. The DNA of the CDR3 is TGCAGTGCTAGAGGCGGGGCCAAAAACATTCAGTACTTC. Its translation: CSARGGAKNIQYF.

This clonotype was counted between two and nine times. This sequence joins TRBV10-3 and TRBJ2-1; 7 nucleotides agree with TRBD2. CDR1 is ENHRY, CDR2 SYGVKD, per germline. The ends lost 1 base at V and 8 bases at J; junction bases unmatched: 11. The CDR3 runs 16 residues. The CDR3 coding sequence is TGTGCCATCAGTGAGTTATCTAGCGGTTTCTTCGATGAGCAGTTCTTC. It specifies CAISELSSGFFDEQFF.

This clonotype has only a few counts. The rearrangement links TRBV27 to TRBJ1-1, with D tentatively TRBD1 (6 bases). The germline V gene has CDR1 MNHEY and CDR2 SMNVEV (reference sequence). Deletions cut 6 bases from V and 1 base from J, with 9 bases between. The CDR3 is 13 amino acids. The CDR3 region has the DNA TGTGCCAGCAGAACGGGGGCGAACACTGAAGCTTTCTTT. It translates to CASRTGANTEAFF.

This clonotype came up a few times. The genes are TRBV20-1 and TRBJ2-1; TRBD2 aligns across 8 bases. This CDR3 contains 13 residues. The germline V gene encodes CDR1 DFQATT and CDR2 SNEGSKA (reference sequence). With V trimmed by 3 bases and J by 8 bases, 6 bases remained unmatched. The CDR3 bases are TGCAGTGCTAGCGGGAGGGCAGACGATGAGCAGTTCTTC. This translates into CSASGRADDEQFF.

In this sample, this clonotype turned up many times. The V gene is TRBV29-1, the J gene TRBJ1-1; 7 bases agree with TRBD1. The CDR3 covers 11 residues. The germline V gene has CDR1 SQVTM and CDR2 ANQGSEA. The V segment lost 6 bases and the J segment 4 bases; nucleotides outside the gene matches: 2. In DNA, the CDR3 is TGCAGCGTAAGGGACAGCACTGAAGCTTTCTTT. Protein: CSVRDSTEAFF.